Sequencing of this TCR beta chain was carried out in a study of sequential checkpoint blockade in melanoma. The overall study: Patients were randomized 1:1 to nivolumab-then-ipilimumab or ipilimumab-then-nivolumab first-line.

Treatment here: randomized to nivolumab then ipilimumab (arm A) or the reverse (arm B). Sorted cells were live CD3+CD8+, lacking CD19 and CD56, from PBMCs. Trimming left V 1 base short and J 5 bases short, with 15 bases between. Germline lookup yields CDR1 SGHVS and CDR2 FQNEAQ. The length of the CDR3 is 16 residues. Some clones are missing from TCRdb's copy, which holds only in-frame ones; the method was immunoSEQ multiplex PCR. This sample has about 20,000 clones, with roughly four fifths found just once. This receptor was taken from a human donor with melanoma. Specimen: CD8+ T cells sorted from blood (inferred from file names), collected from a patient given nivolumab and ipilimumab in sequence. V is TRBV7-8 and J is TRBJ2-1; unclear D gene. The CDR3 reads CASSLGVMIPHNEQFF. The CDR3 DNA is TGTGCCAGCAGCTTAGGCGTAATGATCCCGCACAATGAGCAGTTCTTC.